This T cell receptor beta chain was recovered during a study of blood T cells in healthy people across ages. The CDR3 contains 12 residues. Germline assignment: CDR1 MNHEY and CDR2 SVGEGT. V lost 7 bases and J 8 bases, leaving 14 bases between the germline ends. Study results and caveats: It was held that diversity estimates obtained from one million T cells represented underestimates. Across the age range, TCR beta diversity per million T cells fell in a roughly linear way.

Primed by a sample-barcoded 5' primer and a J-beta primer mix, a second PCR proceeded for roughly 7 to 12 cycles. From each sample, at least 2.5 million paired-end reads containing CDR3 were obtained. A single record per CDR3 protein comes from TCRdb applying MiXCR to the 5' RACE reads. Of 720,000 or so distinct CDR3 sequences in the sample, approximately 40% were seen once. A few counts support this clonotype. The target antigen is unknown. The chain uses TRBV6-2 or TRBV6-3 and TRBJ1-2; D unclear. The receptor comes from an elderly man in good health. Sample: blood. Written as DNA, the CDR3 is TGTGCCAGCACCTCGGAGGTGCGGGGCTACACCTTC. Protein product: CASTSEVRGYTF.